The source of this TCR beta chain is a study of neurological immune-mediated disorders (dated by TCRdb to between 2017 and 2020). Regarding the research as a whole: Among the approximately 35 multiple sclerosis patients, approximately 30 had relapsing-remitting MS and 3 had secondary progressive MS. Using UMI-based sequencing, the study compared peripheral blood TCR-beta repertoires from patients with HTLV-I-associated myelopathy (HAM/TSP), patients with multiple sclerosis, and healthy controls. Alongside PBMC samples, the set of 106 TCR-beta libraries contained longitudinal samples, technical triplicates, and paired CD4+ and CD8+ T-cell subsets that had been sorted. The cohort included approximately 68 subjects: approximately 14 with HAM/TSP, approximately 35 with multiple sclerosis, and approximately 20 healthy controls. Summary of the overall study and its limitations: Repertoires from 18 of 34 MS patients were grouped by phylogenetic analysis into a cluster of related CDR3 sequences, suggesting a possible repertoire-level signature. TCR clonal expansion was greatest in HAM/TSP patients and smallest in MS patients, who ranked below even healthy controls. No clinical or MRI features were associated with the MS cluster, and the authors said that larger cohorts are needed. Expanded clones from different subjects shared no identical CDR3 amino acid sequences, which suggests that TCR-beta repertoires were private in all groups.

cDNA was synthesized by template-switch 5'RACE using a primer carrying a 10-nucleotide random unique molecular identifier by which each TCR transcript was tagged. Over 180 million TCR-beta sequences, covering 15-18 subjects, were produced in each sequencing run. The RNeasy kit was used for extraction of total RNA. The KAPA Real-time Library Amplification kit was used to amplify TCR-beta VDJ regions with primers for the TCR constant region and the 5'RACE anchor. Sample indexes and Illumina adaptors were added in a first PCR, and a second PCR then increased library yield. The roughly 650 bp TCR product was size-selected on a 2% E-gel SizeSelection system after Ampure bead purification. Before pooling, library quality was checked on a Bioanalyzer, concentration was measured with Qubit, and libraries were quantified with the Kapa Library Quantification kit. Paired-end 2 x 150 bp sequencing of the libraries was performed on an Illumina HiSeq 2500. To increase sequence diversity, roughly 24-30% phiX was spiked into each library pool. Concerning the study's data processing: The quality-filtered reads were processed with the UMI-based MiGEC pipeline, whose error correction step removed more than 75% of the raw TCR sequences. IMGT germline references were used for aligning VDJ genes, and each clonotype was defined as a unique CDR3 amino acid sequence together with its V-J genes. Clonal expansion, Shannon diversity, and CDR3 relatedness (CalcPairwiseDistances, ClusterSamples) were evaluated with VDJtools, and phylogenetic trees were built with CLCbio workbench. A clone was classed as expanded if it had 8 or more unique UMIs, a cutoff based on coefficient-of-variation modelling across technical triplicates. Through fastp at Q25 and MiXCR, TCRdb rebuilt clones from the public reads, retaining in-frame beta chains. Entries are consolidated by CDR3 protein sequence, retaining the most common genes and DNA. Here the V and J calls rest on TCRdb's processing, not on the authors' analysis. This sample holds 54,000 or so distinct CDR3 sequences; roughly 3.3% were observed only once. The ten largest clonotypes hold 2.5% to 4% of the sample.

This clonotype was detected many times. Its antigen specificity is not known. No base quality information exists; no much larger clone differs at one position. Germline trimming: 4 bases from V, 6 bases from J; junction bases outside gene matches: 6. CDR1 SEHNR and CDR2 FQNEAQ are derived from the germline V gene (reference sequence). Counted from cysteine to phenylalanine, this CDR3 has 14 amino acids. Solely the CDR3 DNA is kept, with 42 bases framed from the first base. For the unsorted PBMC libraries, 2 million PBMCs were stored in RNAlater at -80 degrees C until RNA extraction and were used to generate the libraries. Multiple sclerosis patients were enrolled in a US clinical protocol evaluating disease progression by magnetic resonance imaging. Peripheral blood underwent Ficoll-Hypaque density gradient centrifugation to isolate PBMCs, which were then cryopreserved in liquid nitrogen.

The sample consisted of PBMCs. The V and J segments used are TRBV7-9 and TRBJ1-2; TRBD1 aligns with 9 central bases. The clonotype was recovered from a woman aged 25-40 years with multiple sclerosis. The nucleotides read TGTGCCAGCAGCTATACGGGACAGGGTAATGGCTACACCTTC. The resulting protein is CASSYTGQGNGYTF.